The entry below describes one T cell receptor beta chain. The CDR3 runs 15 residues. V shed 3 bases, J shed 10 bases, and the junction held 8 bases outside the gene matches. Germline V CDR1 and CDR2: SGHRS, YFSETQ. Repertoires were generated with immunoSEQ multiplex PCR, while TCRdb's copy carries only in-frame clones and drops some. The table shows under 200,000 clones, with 84% occurring only once. The source of the sample is a study of blood T cell repertoires in COVID-19. The rearrangement links TRBV5-1 to TRBJ1-6, with 9 bases identical to TRBD1. Sequencing used peripheral blood. This receptor was obtained from a woman in her seventies with COVID-19, enrolled during active disease. Written as DNA, the CDR3 is TGCGCCAGCAGCTCGGGACAGGGTGAGGAATCACCCCTCCACTTT. This gives the protein CASSSGQGEESPLHF.